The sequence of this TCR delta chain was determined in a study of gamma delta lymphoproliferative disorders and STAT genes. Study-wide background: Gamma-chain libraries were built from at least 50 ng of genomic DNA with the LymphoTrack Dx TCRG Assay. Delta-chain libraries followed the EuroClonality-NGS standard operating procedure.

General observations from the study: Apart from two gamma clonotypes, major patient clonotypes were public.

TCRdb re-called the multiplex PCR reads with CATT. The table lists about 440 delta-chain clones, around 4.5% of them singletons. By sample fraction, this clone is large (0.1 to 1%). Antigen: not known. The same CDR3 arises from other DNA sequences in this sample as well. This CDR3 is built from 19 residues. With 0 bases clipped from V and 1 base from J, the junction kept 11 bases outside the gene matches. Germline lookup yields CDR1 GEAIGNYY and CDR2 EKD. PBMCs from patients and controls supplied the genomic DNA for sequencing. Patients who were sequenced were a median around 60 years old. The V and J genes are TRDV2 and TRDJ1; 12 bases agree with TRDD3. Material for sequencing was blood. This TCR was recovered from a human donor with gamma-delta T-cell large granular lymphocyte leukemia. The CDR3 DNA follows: TGTGCCTGTGACACCGTGAGGCCCCTGGGGGATACGGGCACCGATAAACTCATCTTT. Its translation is CACDTVRPLGDTGTDKLIF.